This T cell receptor beta chain is drawn from a study of control samples from healthy donors and cancer patients. Repertoires were generated with immunoSEQ multiplex PCR, while TCRdb's copy carries only in-frame clones and drops some. Among some 13,000 clones listed, roughly 79% were seen once. The germline V gene encodes CDR1 SGHNT and CDR2 YYREEE (reference sequence). CDR3 length: 13 amino acids. With 2 bases removed from V and 7 bases from J, the gap between germline ends came to 12 bases. The source of this sequence is a male donor with melanoma. Sequenced input: formalin-fixed, paraffin-embedded tissue. The rearrangement links TRBV5-4 to TRBJ1-1; D remains ambiguous. CDR3 amino acids: CASSLGGKSEAFF. CDR3 bases: TGTGCCAGCAGCTTAGGCGGAAAAAGTGAAGCTTTCTTT.